Listed below are T cell receptor beta chains from one sample, sequenced in a study of radiotherapy plus CTLA-4 blockade in lung cancer. Sequencing used immunoSEQ multiplex PCR; TCRdb keeps in-frame clones, though not all of them. This table holds some 110,000 clones, more than 75% found once. The sequencing here drew on peripheral blood, taken from a patient treated with radiotherapy plus ipilimumab. The receptors come from a human donor with non-small cell lung cancer that progressed on radiotherapy plus ipilimumab. Some clones in this sample may be carry-over from other donors' samples. CDR3s include the opening cysteine and the closing phenylalanine or tryptophan. A D gene is named only where the DNA matches it firmly. Some rows have no size entry. The others give once, few or many, or a class for an expanded clone.

abundance	d_gene	j_gene	v_gene	CDR3nt	CDR3aa
NA	TRBD2	TRBJ2-7	TRBV7-2	TGTGCCAGCAGCCGACAACCTAGCGGGGGGCACGAGCAGTACTTC	CASSRQPSGGHEQYF
NA	NA	TRBJ2-5	TRBV7-6	TGTGCCAGCAGCTTAGCGGCCCCCAGGGGAGTAGAGACCCAGTACTTC	CASSLAAPRGVETQYF
NA	NA	TRBJ2-3	TRBV7-6	TGTGCCAGCAGCTTCAACAGCCCCACAGATACGCAGTATTTT	CASSFNSPTDTQYF
NA	TRBD1	TRBJ2-4	TRBV30	TGTGCCTGGAGTCGTACAGGGGTTCTAGCCAAAAACATTCAGTACTTC	CAWSRTGVLAKNIQYF
NA	NA	TRBJ1-1	TRBV5-6	TGTGCCAGCAGCCTCCCCCGGGGCGAAGCTTTCTTT	CASSLPRGEAFF
NA	NA	TRBJ2-5	TRBV5-1	TGCGCCAGCAGCTTACTTTCTAGCGAGGAGACCCAGTACTTC	CASSLLSSEETQYF
NA	NA	TRBJ2-4	TRBV29-1	TGCAGCGTGGCCGGCCCCACCGGGCAAAACATTCAGTACTTC	CSVAGPTGQNIQYF
NA	TRBD2	TRBJ2-5	TRBV9	TGTGCCAGCAGCAGGGGACTAGCGAAAGAGACCCAGTACTTC	CASSRGLAKETQYF
NA	TRBD1	TRBJ2-1	TRBV29-1	TGCAGCGTCGCCCCCTATCTAGGGACAGGGGGCAATGAGCAGTTCTTC	CSVAPYLGTGGNEQFF
NA	NA	TRBJ2-7	TRBV9	TGTGCCAGCAGCGTCGCATACGCGGACAGCCTCTACGAGCAGTACTTC	CASSVAYADSLYEQYF
NA	NA	TRBJ1-6	TRBV5-1	TGCGCCAGCAGCTTGCCCAGGGGAGGCTCCTATAATTCACCCCTCCACTTT	CASSLPRGGSYNSPLHF
NA	TRBD2	TRBJ2-3	TRBV5-1	TGCGCCAGCAGCTTAGGTAGCGGGGGGCCTTCGGATACGCAGTATTTT	CASSLGSGGPSDTQYF
once	NA	TRBJ1-1	TRBV5-1	TGCGCCAGCAGCTTGAAGAACTCTGAAGCTTTCTTT	CASSLKNSEAFF
NA	NA	TRBJ1-1	TRBV30	TGTGCCTGGAGTCCTATGGGGAACACTGAAGCTTTCTTT	CAWSPMGNTEAFF
NA	TRBD2	TRBJ2-3	TRBV5-8	TGTGCCAGCAGCCCGGCCGGGGGACTAGTCGGGGATACGCAGTATTTT	CASSPAGGLVGDTQYF
NA	NA	TRBJ1-2	TRBV25-1	TGTGCCAGCAGGATGCCCAAGGGTAACTATGGCTACACCTTC	CASRMPKGNYGYTF
NA	NA	TRBJ2-6	TRBV28	TGTGCCAGCAGTACGAGACTAGCTGGGGCCAACGTCCTGACTTTC	CASSTRLAGANVLTF
few	TRBD2	TRBJ2-2	TRBV4-3	TGCGCCAGCAGCCAAGTGCGGGGGGAAGACACCGGGGAGCTGTTTTTT	CASSQVRGEDTGELFF
NA	NA	TRBJ1-6	TRBV4-2	TGTGCCAGCAGCCAAGAATTAGGGCAGTTCTTTTCACCCCTCCACTTT	CASSQELGQFFSPLHF
NA	NA	TRBJ2-1	TRBV5-5	TGTGCCAGCAGCTTGGAGGGAGGAAGCTCCTACAATGAGCAGTTCTTC	CASSLEGGSSYNEQFF
once	NA	TRBJ1-6	TRBV19	TGTGCCAGTGCAGGGGATTATTGGAATTCACCCCTCCACTTT	CASAGDYWNSPLHF
NA	NA	TRBJ2-3	TRBV4-1	TGCGCCAGCAGCCAAGATTCAAGGACCGGCCCCAAAGATACGCAGTATTTT	CASSQDSRTGPKDTQYF
NA	NA	TRBJ1-3	TRBV9	TGTGCCAGCAGCGTAGCCCTTCCGGGGAGCGGAAACACCATATATTTT	CASSVALPGSGNTIYF
NA	NA	TRBJ1-1	TRBV9	TGTGCCAGCAGCGTAGGAGCTCTGAACACTGAAGCTTTCTTT	CASSVGALNTEAFF
NA	NA	TRBJ1-4	TRBV29-1	TGCAGCGCCTATATGGGGACTGTGAGTAATGAAAAACTGTTTTTT	CSAYMGTVSNEKLFF
NA	NA	TRBJ1-1	TRBV18	TGTGCCAGCTCACCAATGGGCCGGGCGGGGGACACTGAAGCTTTCTTT	CASSPMGRAGDTEAFF
NA	NA	TRBJ1-2	TRBV7-6	TGTGCCAGCAGCTTACGGGCAGGGGACTATGGCTACACCTTC	CASSLRAGDYGYTF
many	NA	TRBJ1-2	TRBV2	TGTGCCAGCAAAGAAGAGGGTTCTGGCTACACCTTC	CASKEEGSGYTF
NA	NA	TRBJ1-1	TRBV5-1	TGCGCCAGCAGCTTGAGCGGGGGCGGGAACACTGAAGCTTTCTTT	CASSLSGGGNTEAFF
NA	NA	TRBJ1-2	TRBV5-1	TGCGCCAGCAGCGACCAGACACGTACTGGCTACACCTTC	CASSDQTRTGYTF
NA	TRBD2	TRBJ2-1	TRBV5-6	TGTGCCAGCAGCCCCCTCAACGGCGGGGGGGCCGGGAATGAGCAGTTCTTC	CASSPLNGGGAGNEQFF
NA	NA	TRBJ1-1	TRBV11-2	TGTGCCAGCAGCTTACGAGAGACCTCTTTAAACACTGAAGCTTTCTTT	CASSLRETSLNTEAFF
NA	NA	TRBJ2-7	TRBV11-3	TGTGCCAGCAGCCGTACGGCAGGAACCTACGAGCAGTACTTC	CASSRTAGTYEQYF